The sequence of this TCR beta chain was determined in a study of T cell responses to AZD1222 COVID-19 vaccine. In the case of this clone: Its antigen is unidentified.

V was trimmed by 3 bases and J by 4 bases, leaving 16 bases between them. Germline CDR1 is MDHEN and CDR2 is SYDVKM. The CDR3 has 16 amino acids. Study-level findings and limits: The sample set comprised mostly white British donors with more females, and clonal diversity was possibly underestimated. Samples come after the peak T cell response, not at day 14.

TCRdb keeps only in-frame clones here, not all; method: immunoSEQ multiplex PCR. The repertoire holds roughly 120,000 clones, with roughly 84% as singletons. This chain links TRBV28 with TRBJ1-5; possible D gene TRBD1, 5 bases. Sequenced here: peripheral blood, sampled on day 0 of AZD1222 vaccination. The sequence was collected from an adult in good health. The CDR3 here is CASSLGGQGGNQPQHF. CDR3 DNA: TGTGCCAGCAGTTTGGGCGGTCAGGGAGGGAATCAGCCCCAGCATTTT.